Sequencing of this TCR beta chain was carried out in a study of shared clonotypes between healthy human individuals. The overall study: A few men and two women, aged 18 to 49, were donors. Researchers assigned three CD4 naive, three CD4 memory, two CD8 naive and one CD8 memory plate to each donor. Study-level points and caveats: Rarefaction curves obtained for sorted subsets showed sequencing incomplete despite large depth.

Regarding this clone: The antigen is unknown.

In replicate PCRs of sorted subsets, approximately 210 ng DNA, about 30,000 T cell genomes, was used. This table comes from immunoSEQ multiplex PCR, and its TCRdb copy is limited to in-frame clones, with some not included. The repertoire has about 1.1 million clones, around three quarters of them found once; the top ten carry about 0.89%. V was clipped by 5 bases and J by 0 bases, with 17 bases between them. This CDR3 has 16 amino acids. CDR1 and CDR2 (germline): MDHEN, SYDVKM. Sequences were obtained from memory CD4+ T cells from PBMCs. Documented subset: CD45RA-negative fraction. This TCR was sampled from a man younger than 35 in good health. Some clones in this sample may be carry-over from other donors' samples. This sequence joins TRBV28 and TRBJ2-7, with D tentatively TRBD2 (5 bases). This CDR3 is CASSPPPTTSSYEQYF. CDR3 sequence (DNA): TGTGCCAGCAGTCCCCCGCCGACTACCAGCTCCTACGAGCAGTACTTC.